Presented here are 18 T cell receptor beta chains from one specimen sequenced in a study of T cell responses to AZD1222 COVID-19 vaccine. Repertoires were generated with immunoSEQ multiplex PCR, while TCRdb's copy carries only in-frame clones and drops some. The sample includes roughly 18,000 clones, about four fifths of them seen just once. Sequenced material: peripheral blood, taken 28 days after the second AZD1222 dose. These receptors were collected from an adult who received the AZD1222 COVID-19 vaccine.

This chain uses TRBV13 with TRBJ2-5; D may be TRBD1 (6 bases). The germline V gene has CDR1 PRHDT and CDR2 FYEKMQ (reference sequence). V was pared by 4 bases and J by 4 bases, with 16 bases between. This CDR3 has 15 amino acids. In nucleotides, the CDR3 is TGTGCCAGCAGCTCCTCCATTCGAGGGGGAGAGACCCAGTACTTC. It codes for CASSSSIRGGETQYF.

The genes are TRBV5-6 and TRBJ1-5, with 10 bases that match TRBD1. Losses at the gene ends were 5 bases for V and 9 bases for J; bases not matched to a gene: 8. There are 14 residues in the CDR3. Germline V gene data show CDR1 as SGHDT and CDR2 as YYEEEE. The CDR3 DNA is TGTGCCAGCAGACTCGGGACAGGGGAAGGGCCCCAGCATTTT. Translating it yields CASRLGTGEGPQHF.

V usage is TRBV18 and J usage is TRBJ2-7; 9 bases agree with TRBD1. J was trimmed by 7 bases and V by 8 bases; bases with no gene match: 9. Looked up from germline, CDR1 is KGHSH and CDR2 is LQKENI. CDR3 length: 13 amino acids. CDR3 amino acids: CASRTGDVPEQYF. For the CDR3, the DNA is TGTGCCAGCCGGACAGGGGACGTTCCGGAGCAGTACTTC.

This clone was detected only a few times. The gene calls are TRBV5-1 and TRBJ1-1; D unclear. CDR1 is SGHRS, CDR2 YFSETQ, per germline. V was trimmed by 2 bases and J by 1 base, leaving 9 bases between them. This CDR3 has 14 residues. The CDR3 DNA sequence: TGCGCCAGCAGCTTACCGTTGACGAACACTGAAGCTTTCTTT. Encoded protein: CASSLPLTNTEAFF. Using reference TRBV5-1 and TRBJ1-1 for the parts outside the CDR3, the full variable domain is KAGVTQTPRYLIKTRGQQVTLSCSPISGHRSVSWYQQTPGQGLQFLFEYFSETQRNKGNFPGRFSGRQFSNSRSEMNVSTLELGDSALYLCASSLPLTNTEAFFGQGTRLTVV.

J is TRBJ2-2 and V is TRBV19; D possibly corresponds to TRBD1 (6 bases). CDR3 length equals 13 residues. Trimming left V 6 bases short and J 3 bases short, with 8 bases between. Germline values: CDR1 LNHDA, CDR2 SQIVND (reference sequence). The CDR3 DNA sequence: TGTGCCAGTAGGCGGACAGACACCGGGGAGCTGTTTTTT. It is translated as CASRRTDTGELFF.

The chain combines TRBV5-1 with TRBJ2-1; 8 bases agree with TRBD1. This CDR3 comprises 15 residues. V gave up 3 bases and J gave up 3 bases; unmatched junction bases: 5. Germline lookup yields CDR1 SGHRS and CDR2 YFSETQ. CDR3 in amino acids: CASSYQGAGYNEQFF. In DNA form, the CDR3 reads TGCGCCAGCAGCTACCAGGGGGCGGGCTACAATGAGCAGTTCTTC.

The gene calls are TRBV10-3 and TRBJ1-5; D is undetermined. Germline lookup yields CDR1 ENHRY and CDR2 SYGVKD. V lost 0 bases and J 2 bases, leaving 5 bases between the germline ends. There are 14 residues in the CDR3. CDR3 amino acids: CAISESLGNQPQHF. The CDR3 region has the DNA TGTGCCATCAGTGAGTCGCTGGGCAATCAGCCCCAGCATTTT.

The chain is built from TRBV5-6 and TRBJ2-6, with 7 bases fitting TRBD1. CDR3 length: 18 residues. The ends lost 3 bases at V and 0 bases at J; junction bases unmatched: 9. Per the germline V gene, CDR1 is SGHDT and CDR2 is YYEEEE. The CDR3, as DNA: TGTGCCAGCAGCTCCCGGACAGGCTTTAGCTCTGGGGCCAACGTCCTGACTTTC. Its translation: CASSSRTGFSSGANVLTF.

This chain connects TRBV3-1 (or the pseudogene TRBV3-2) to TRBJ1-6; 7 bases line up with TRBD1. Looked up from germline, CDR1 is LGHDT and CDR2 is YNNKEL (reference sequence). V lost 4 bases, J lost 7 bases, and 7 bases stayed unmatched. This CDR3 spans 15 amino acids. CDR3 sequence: CASSPMGRGNSPLHF. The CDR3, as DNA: TGTGCCAGCAGCCCGATGGGCAGGGGGAATTCACCCCTCCACTTT.

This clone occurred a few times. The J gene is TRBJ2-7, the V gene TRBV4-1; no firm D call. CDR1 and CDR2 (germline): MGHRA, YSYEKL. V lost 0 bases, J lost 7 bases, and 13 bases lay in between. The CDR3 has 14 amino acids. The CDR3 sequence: CASSQDWVTSEQYF. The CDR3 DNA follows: TGCGCCAGCAGCCAAGATTGGGTAACATCGGAGCAGTACTTC.

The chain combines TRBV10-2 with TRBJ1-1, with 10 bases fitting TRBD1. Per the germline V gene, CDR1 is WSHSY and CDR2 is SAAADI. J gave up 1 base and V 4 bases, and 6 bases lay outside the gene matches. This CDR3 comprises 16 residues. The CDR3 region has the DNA TGCGCCAGCAGTGCACCCGGGACAGGGGCGAACACTGAAGCTTTCTTT. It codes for CASSAPGTGANTEAFF.

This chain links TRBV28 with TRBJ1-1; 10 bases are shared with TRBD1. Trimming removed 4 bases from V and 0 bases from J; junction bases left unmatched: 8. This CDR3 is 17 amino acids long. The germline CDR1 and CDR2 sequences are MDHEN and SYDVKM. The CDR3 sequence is CASSSDRGTYLNTEAFF. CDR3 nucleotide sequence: TGTGCCAGCAGTTCGGACAGGGGGACCTATTTGAACACTGAAGCTTTCTTT.

The CDR3 here is CASRPGGGGYTF. CDR3 DNA: TGTGCCAGCAGACCCGGAGGGGGTGGCTACACCTTC. V and J are TRBV12-3 or TRBV12-4 and TRBJ1-2; tentative D call: TRBD1 (6 bases). The V gene lost 6 bases and the J gene lost 7 bases, with 12 bases spanning the gap. The CDR3 covers 12 residues.

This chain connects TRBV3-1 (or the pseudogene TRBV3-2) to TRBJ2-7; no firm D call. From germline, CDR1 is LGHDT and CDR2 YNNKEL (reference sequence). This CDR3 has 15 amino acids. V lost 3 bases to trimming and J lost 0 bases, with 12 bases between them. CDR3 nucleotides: TGTGCCAGCAGCCAGTCCGATGGCGCCTCCTACGAGCAGTACTTC. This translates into CASSQSDGASYEQYF.

CDR3 sequence reads: CASSSGGPETQYF. The CDR3 nucleotides are TGTGCCAGCAGCTCAGGGGGTCCGGAGACCCAGTACTTC. J is TRBJ2-5 and V is TRBV7-2; TRBD1 agrees at 7 bases. Germline CDR1 SGHTA, CDR2 FQGNSA. This CDR3 contains 13 residues. J was trimmed by 5 bases and V by 4 bases; bases with no gene match: 4. Combining the CDR3 with reference TRBV7-2 and TRBJ2-5 gives the whole variable domain GAGVSQSPSNKVTEKGKDVELRCDPISGHTALYWYRQSLGQGLEFLIYFQGNSAPDKSGLPSDRFSAERTGGSVSTLTIQRTQQEDSAVYLCASSSGGPETQYFGPGTRLLVL.

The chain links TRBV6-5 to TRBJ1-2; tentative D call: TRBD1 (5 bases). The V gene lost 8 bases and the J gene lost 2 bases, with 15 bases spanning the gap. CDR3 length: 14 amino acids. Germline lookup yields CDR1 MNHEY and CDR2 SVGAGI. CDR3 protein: CASFGVGPNYGYTF. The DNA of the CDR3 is TGTGCCAGCTTTGGGGTGGGGCCCAACTATGGCTACACCTTC.

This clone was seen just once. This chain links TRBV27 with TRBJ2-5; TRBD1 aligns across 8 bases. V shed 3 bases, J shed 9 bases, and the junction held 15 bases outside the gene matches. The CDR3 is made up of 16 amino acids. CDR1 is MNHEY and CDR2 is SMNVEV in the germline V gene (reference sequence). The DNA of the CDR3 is TGTGCCAGCAGTTTCCACAGGGGGGAATGGCTAGGGCCCCAGTACTTC. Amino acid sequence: CASSFHRGEWLGPQYF.

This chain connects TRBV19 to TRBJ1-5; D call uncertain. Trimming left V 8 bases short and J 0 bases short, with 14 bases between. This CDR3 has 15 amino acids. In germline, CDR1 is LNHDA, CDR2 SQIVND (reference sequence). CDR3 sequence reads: CASSGGEYSNQPQHF. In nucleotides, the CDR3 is TGTGCCAGTTCCGGTGGGGAATATAGCAATCAGCCCCAGCATTTT. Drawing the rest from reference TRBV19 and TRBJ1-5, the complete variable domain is DGGITQSPKYLFRKEGQNVTLSCEQNLNHDAMYWYRQDPGQGLRLIYYSQIVNDFQKGDIAEGYSVSREKKESFPLTVTSAQKNPTAFYLCASSGGEYSNQPQHFGDGTRLSIL.